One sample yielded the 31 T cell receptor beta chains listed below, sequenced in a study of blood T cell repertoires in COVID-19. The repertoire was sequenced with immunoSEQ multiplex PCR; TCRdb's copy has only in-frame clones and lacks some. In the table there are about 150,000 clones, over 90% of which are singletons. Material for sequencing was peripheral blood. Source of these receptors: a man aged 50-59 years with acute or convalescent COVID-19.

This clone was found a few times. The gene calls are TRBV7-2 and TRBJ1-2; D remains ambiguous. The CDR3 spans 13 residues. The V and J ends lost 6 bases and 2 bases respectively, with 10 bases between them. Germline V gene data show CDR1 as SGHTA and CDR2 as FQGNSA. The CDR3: CASSFSGNYGYTF. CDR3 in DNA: TGTGCCAGCAGTTTCTCAGGAAACTATGGCTACACCTTC.

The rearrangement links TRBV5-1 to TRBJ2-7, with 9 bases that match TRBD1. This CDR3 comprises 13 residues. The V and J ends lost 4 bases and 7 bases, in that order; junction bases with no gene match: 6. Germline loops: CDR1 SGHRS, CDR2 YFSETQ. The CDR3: CASSMTGGGEQYV. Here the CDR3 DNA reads TGCGCCAGCAGCATGACAGGGGGTGGGGAGCAGTACGTC.

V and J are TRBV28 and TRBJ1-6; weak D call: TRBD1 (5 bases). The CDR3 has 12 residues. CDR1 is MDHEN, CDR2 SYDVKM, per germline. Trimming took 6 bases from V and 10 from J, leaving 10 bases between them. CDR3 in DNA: TGTGCCAGCAGGGGGCTAGAATCACCCCTCCACTTT. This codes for CASRGLESPLHF.

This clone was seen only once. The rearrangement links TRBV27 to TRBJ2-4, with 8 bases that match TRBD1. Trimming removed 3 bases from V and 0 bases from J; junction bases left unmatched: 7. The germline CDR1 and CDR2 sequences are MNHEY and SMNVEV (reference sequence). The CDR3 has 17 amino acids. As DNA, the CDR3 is TGTGCCAGCAGTTTCTCTGGGACAGGCCTAGCCAAAAACATTCAGTACTTC. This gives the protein CASSFSGTGLAKNIQYF.

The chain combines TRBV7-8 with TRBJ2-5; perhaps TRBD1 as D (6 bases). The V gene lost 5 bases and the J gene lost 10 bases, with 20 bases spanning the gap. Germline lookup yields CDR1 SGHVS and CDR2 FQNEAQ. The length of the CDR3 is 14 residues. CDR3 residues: CASSDGRAPGVQYF. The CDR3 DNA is TGTGCCAGCAGCGATGGACGGGCCCCAGGGGTCCAGTACTTC.

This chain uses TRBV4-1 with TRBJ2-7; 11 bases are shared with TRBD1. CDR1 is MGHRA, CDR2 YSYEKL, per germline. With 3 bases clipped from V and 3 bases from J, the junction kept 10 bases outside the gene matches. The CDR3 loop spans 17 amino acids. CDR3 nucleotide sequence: TGCGCCAGCAGCCAGGAAAGATTCGGGACAGGGGGCTACGAGCAGTACTTC. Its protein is CASSQERFGTGGYEQYF.

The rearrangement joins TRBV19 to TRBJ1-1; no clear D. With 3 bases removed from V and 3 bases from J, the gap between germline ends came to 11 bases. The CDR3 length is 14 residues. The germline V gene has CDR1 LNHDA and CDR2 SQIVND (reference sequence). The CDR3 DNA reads TGTGCCAGTAGTATTTGGGCAGCAGACACTGAAGCTTTCTTT. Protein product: CASSIWAADTEAFF.

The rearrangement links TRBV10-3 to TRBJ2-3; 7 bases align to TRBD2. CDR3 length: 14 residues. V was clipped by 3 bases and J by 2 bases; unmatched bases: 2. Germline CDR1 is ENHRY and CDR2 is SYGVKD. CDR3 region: CAISDGTNTDTQYF. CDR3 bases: TGTGCCATCAGTGACGGGACTAACACAGATACGCAGTATTTT.

CDR3 region: CASSIGTAYEQYF. The CDR3, as DNA: TGTGCCAGTAGTATCGGGACAGCCTACGAGCAGTACTTC. The rearrangement joins TRBV19 to TRBJ2-7; 7 positions agree with TRBD1. Germline loops: CDR1 LNHDA, CDR2 SQIVND (reference sequence). The CDR3 has 13 amino acids. V lost 3 bases to trimming and J lost 2 bases; unmatched junction nucleotides: 1.

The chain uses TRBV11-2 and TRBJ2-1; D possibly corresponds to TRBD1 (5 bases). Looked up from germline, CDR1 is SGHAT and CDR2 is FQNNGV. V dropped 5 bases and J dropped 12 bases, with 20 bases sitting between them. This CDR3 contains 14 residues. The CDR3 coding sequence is TGTGCCAGCAGCCCGTTAATATCAGGGAAGGGGCAGTTCTTC. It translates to CASSPLISGKGQFF.

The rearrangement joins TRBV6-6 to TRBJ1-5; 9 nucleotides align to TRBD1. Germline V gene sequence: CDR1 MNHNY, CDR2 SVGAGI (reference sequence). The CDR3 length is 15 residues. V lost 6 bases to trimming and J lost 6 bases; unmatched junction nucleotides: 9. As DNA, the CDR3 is TGTGCCAGCAGCTTCCGAGGACAGGGGTCTCAGCCCCAGCATTTT. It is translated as CASSFRGQGSQPQHF.

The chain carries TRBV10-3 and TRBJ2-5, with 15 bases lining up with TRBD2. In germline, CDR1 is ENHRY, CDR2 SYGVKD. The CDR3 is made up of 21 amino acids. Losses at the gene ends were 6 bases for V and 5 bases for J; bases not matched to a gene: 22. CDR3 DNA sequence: TGTGCCATCAGCGGGGGAGTGGGCACGGGACTAGCGGGAGGTAATTTGGAGACCCAGTACTTC. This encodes CAISGGVGTGLAGGNLETQYF.

CDR3 sequence: CASTLRDRGGVGFF. CDR3 nucleotides: TGTGCCAGCACCCTCCGGGACAGGGGAGGGGTCGGTTTCTTT. V and J are TRBV28 and TRBJ1-1; 10 bases agree with TRBD1. This CDR3 is built from 14 residues. CDR1 is MDHEN, CDR2 SYDVKM, per germline. Trimming removed 7 bases from V and 13 bases from J; junction bases left unmatched: 15.

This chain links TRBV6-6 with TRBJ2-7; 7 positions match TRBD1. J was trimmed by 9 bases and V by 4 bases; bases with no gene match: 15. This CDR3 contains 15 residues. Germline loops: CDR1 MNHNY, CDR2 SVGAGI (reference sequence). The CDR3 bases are TGTGCCAGCAGTTTCCGGGCGGATACCCGGACAGGGCAGTACTTC. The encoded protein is CASSFRADTRTGQYF.

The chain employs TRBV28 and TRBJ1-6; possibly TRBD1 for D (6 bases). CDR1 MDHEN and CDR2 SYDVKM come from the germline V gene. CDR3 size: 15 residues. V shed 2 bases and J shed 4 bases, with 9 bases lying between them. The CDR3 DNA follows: TGTGCCAGCAGTTTAGAGACAGGTTATAATTCACCCCTCCACTTT. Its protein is CASSLETGYNSPLHF. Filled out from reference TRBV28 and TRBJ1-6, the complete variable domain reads DVKVTQSSRYLVKRTGEKVFLECVQDMDHENMFWYRQDPGLGLRLIYFSYDVKMKEKGDIPEGYSVSREKKERFSLILESASTNQTSMYLCASSLETGYNSPLHFGNGTRLTVT.

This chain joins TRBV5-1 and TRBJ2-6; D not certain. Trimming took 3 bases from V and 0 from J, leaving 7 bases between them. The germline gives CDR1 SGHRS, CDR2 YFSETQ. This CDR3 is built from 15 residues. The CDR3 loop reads CASSSSGSGANVLTF. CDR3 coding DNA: TGCGCCAGCAGCTCCTCCGGCTCTGGGGCCAACGTCCTGACTTTC. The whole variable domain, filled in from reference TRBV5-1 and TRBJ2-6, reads KAGVTQTPRYLIKTRGQQVTLSCSPISGHRSVSWYQQTPGQGLQFLFEYFSETQRNKGNFPGRFSGRQFSNSRSEMNVSTLELGDSALYLCASSSSGSGANVLTFGAGSRLTVL.

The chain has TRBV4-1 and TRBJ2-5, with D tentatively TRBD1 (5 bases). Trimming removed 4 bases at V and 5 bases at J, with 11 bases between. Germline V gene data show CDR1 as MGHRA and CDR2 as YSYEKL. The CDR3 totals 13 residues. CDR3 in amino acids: CASSPRVGETQYF. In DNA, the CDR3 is TGCGCCAGCAGCCCCAGGGTTGGGGAGACCCAGTACTTC.

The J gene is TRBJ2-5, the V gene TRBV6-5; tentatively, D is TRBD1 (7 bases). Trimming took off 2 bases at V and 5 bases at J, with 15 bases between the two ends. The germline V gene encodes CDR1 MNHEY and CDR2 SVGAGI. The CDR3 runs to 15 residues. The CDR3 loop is CASSYLPPGGETQYF. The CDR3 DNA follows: TGTGCCAGCAGTTACCTCCCCCCAGGGGGGGAGACCCAGTACTTC.

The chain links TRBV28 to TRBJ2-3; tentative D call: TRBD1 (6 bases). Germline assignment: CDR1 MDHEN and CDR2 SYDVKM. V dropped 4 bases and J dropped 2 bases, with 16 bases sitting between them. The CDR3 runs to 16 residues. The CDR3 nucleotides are TGTGCCAGCAGTTCGCTGGACAGTAGCTCCACAGATACGCAGTATTTT. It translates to CASSSLDSSSTDTQYF.

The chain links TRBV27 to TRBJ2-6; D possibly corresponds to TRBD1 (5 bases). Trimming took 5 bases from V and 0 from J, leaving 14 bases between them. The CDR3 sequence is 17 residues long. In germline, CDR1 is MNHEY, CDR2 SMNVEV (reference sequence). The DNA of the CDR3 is TGTGCCAGCAGTCCGACAGAATTAAGCTCTGGGGCCAACGTCCTGACTTTC. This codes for CASSPTELSSGANVLTF.

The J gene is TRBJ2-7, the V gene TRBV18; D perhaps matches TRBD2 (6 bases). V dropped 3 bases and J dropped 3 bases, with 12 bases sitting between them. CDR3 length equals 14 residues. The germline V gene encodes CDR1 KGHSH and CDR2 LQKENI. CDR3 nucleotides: TGTGCCAGCTCACCGCGGGAACAGCACTACGAGCAGTACTTC. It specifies CASSPREQHYEQYF.

The CDR3 sequence is CASSQDPGEQYF. CDR3 DNA sequence: TGTGCCAGCAGCCAAGATCCAGGCGAGCAGTACTTC. The chain carries TRBV3-1 (or the pseudogene TRBV3-2) and TRBJ2-7; D gene unclear. V lost 0 bases and J lost 6, with 6 bases in between. The CDR3 is 12 amino acids. Germline V CDR1 and CDR2: LGHDT, YNNKEL (reference sequence).

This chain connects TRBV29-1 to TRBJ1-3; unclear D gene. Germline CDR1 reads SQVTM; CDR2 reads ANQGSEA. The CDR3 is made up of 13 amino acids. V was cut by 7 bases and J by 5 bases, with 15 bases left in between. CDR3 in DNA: TGCAGCGCGAAATCCGGCGGCCGAAACACCATATATTTT. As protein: CSAKSGGRNTIYF. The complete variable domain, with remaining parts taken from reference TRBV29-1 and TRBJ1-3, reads SAVISQKPSRDICQRGTSLTIQCQVDSQVTMMFWYRQQPGQSLTLIATANQGSEATYESGFVIDKFPISRPNLTFSTLTVSNMSPEDSSIYLCSAKSGGRNTIYFGEGSWLTVV.

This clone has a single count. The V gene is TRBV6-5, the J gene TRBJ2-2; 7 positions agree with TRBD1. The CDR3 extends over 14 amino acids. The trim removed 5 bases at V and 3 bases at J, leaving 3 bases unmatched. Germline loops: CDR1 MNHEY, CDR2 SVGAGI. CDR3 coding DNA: TGTGCCAGCAGTAGTGACAGGGACACCGGGGAGCTGTTTTTT. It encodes CASSSDRDTGELFF.

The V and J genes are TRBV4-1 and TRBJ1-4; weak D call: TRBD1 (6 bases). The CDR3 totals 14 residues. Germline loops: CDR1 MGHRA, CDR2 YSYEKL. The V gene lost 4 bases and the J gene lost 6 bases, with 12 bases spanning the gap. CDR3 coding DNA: TGCGCCAGCAGCCGAACTCAGGGGCATGAAAAACTGTTTTTT. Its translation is CASSRTQGHEKLFF.

CDR3 residues: CASSFSRQGNQPQHF. In DNA form, the CDR3 reads TGTGCCAGCAGTTTTTCCCGGCAGGGCAATCAGCCCCAGCATTTT. V usage is TRBV28 and J usage is TRBJ1-5; unclear D gene. Trimming took 3 bases from V and 2 from J, leaving 11 bases between them. The germline V gene has CDR1 MDHEN and CDR2 SYDVKM. This CDR3 comprises 15 residues. The full variable domain, in which reference TRBV28 and TRBJ1-5 provide the parts outside the CDR3, is DVKVTQSSRYLVKRTGEKVFLECVQDMDHENMFWYRQDPGLGLRLIYFSYDVKMKEKGDIPEGYSVSREKKERFSLILESASTNQTSMYLCASSFSRQGNQPQHFGDGTRLSIL.

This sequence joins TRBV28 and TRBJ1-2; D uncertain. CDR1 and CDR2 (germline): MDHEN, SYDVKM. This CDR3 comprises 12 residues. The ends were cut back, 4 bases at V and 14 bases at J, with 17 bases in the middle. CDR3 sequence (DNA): TGTGCCAGCAGTTCAAGACCGGGGTCCAGTACCTTC. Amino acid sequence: CASSSRPGSSTF.

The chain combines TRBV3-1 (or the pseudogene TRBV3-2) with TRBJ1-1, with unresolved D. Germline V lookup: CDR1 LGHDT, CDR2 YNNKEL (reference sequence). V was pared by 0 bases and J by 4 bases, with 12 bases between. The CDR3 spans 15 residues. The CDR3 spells CASSQDGYSGTEAFF. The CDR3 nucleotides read TGTGCCAGCAGCCAAGATGGGTACAGTGGCACTGAAGCTTTCTTT.

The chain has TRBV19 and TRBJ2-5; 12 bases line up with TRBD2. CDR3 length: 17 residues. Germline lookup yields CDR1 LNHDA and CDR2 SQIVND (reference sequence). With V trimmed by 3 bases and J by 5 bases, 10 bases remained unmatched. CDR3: CASSIRLTSGRRETQYF. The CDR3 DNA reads TGTGCCAGTAGTATCCGGTTGACTAGCGGGAGACGGGAGACCCAGTACTTC.

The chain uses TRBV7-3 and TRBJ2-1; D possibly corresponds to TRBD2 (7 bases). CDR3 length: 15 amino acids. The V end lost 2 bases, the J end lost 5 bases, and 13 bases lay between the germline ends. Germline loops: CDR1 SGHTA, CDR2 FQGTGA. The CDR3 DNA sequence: TGTGCCAGCAGCTTAGGCGGGGGCAGAAACAATGAGCAGTTCTTC. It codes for CASSLGGGRNNEQFF. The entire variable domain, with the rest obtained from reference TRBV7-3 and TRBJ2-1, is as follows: GAGVSQTPSNKVTEKGKYVELRCDPISGHTALYWYRQSLGQGPEFLIYFQGTGAADDSGLPNDRFFAVRPEGSVSTLKIQRTERGDSAVYLCASSLGGGRNNEQFFGPGTRLTVL.

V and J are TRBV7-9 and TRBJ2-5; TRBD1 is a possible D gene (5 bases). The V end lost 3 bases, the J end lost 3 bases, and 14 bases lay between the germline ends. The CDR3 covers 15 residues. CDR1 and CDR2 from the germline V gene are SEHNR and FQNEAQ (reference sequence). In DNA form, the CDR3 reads TGTGCCAGCAGCTTCCAGGGTATGGGGAAAGAGACCCAGTACTTC. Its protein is CASSFQGMGKETQYF.